What follows are 16 T cell receptor beta chains derived from one specimen sequenced in a study of cytomegalovirus exposure and HLA in healthy donors. In the PCR, 60 Vbeta and 13 Jbeta primers were used. Method: immunoSEQ multiplex PCR; TCRdb's copy keeps in-frame clones and lacks some. The profile shows roughly 150,000 clones, around 70% of them singletons. The sequenced material came from PBMCs. The receptors originated from a woman aged 25 to 39 in good health and CMV-seronegative.

The gene calls are TRBV10-3 and TRBJ2-2, with no clear D. V gave up 8 bases and J gave up 6 bases, with 13 bases separating them. The CDR3 spans 13 residues. Germline V gene lookup returns CDR1 ENHRY and CDR2 SYGVKD. This CDR3 is CAILNGTSGELFF. Written as DNA, the CDR3 is TGTGCCATCCTGAACGGTACTTCCGGGGAGCTGTTTTTT.

V is TRBV28 and J is TRBJ2-1; TRBD2 matches at 9 bases. J was trimmed by 7 bases and V by 3 bases; bases with no gene match: 7. Germline CDR1 MDHEN, CDR2 SYDVKM. The CDR3 contains 15 residues. The CDR3 is CASSFGGGGGNEQFF. CDR3 bases: TGTGCCAGCAGTTTCGGGGGCGGGGGGGGAAATGAGCAGTTCTTC.

The rearrangement links TRBV5-4 to TRBJ2-7, with D possibly matching TRBD2 (6 bases). The V gene's germline CDR1 is SGHNT and CDR2 YYREEE (reference sequence). This CDR3 region has 15 residues. V was clipped by 1 base and J by 0 bases, with 11 bases between them. The CDR3 reads CASSLPSASSYEQYF. Written as DNA, the CDR3 is TGTGCCAGCAGCTTGCCTAGCGCGAGCTCCTACGAGCAGTACTTC.

A few counts support this clone. The chain has TRBV9 and TRBJ2-1; D is perhaps TRBD1 (6 bases). The ends were cut back, 0 bases at V and 9 bases at J, with 13 bases in the middle. The CDR3 has 14 amino acids. Germline V lookup: CDR1 SGDLS, CDR2 YYNGEE. The CDR3, as DNA: TGTGCCAGCAGCGTAGCTGTACAGGGCGCTGAGCAGTTCTTC. Amino acids: CASSVAVQGAEQFF. Variable domain in full (rest from reference TRBV9 and TRBJ2-1): DSGVTQTPKHLITATGQRVTLRCSPRSGDLSVYWYQQSLDQGLQFLIQYYNGEERAKGNILERFSAQQFPDLHSELNLSSLELGDSALYFCASSVAVQGAEQFFGPGTRLTVL.

This clone has just a few counts. The J gene is TRBJ2-5, the V gene TRBV7-2; D unclear. Trimming took off 4 bases at V and 0 bases at J, with 12 bases between the two ends. Germline lookup yields CDR1 SGHTA and CDR2 FQGNSA. The CDR3 is made up of 15 amino acids. The DNA for the CDR3 is TGTGCCAGCAGCTCCCCATTTGCTAACCAAGAGACCCAGTACTTC. It translates to CASSSPFANQETQYF.

The J gene is TRBJ1-2, the V gene TRBV5-6; TRBD1 matches at 10 bases. J was trimmed by 5 bases and V by 4 bases; bases with no gene match: 5. The length of the CDR3 is 14 residues. Germline CDR1 SGHDT, CDR2 YYEEEE. The CDR3 reads CASSRTGGLYGYTF. CDR3 coding DNA: TGTGCCAGCAGCCGGACAGGGGGTTTGTATGGCTACACCTTC.

This clone showed up just once. The chain's CDR3 is CASSRARGRVLETQYF. The CDR3 nucleotides are TGTGCCAGCAGCCGGGCCAGGGGGCGCGTCTTGGAGACCCAGTACTTC. This rearrangement joins TRBV5-6 to TRBJ2-5, with 8 nucleotides matching TRBD1. Germline CDR1 reads SGHDT; CDR2 reads YYEEEE. V was pared by 4 bases and J by 5 bases, with 13 bases of the junction left unmatched. The CDR3 has 16 residues.

The V and J genes are TRBV9 and TRBJ2-1; unclear D gene. Germline V CDR1 and CDR2: SGDLS, YYNGEE. This CDR3 comprises 13 residues. V was pared by 4 bases and J by 5 bases, with 10 bases between. For the CDR3, the DNA is TGTGCCAGCAGCCAGTTGACTCACAATGAGCAGTTCTTC. The encoded protein is CASSQLTHNEQFF.

This clone was seen only a few times. The CDR3 nucleotides read TGCAGTGCTAACGGGAATGAGCAGTTCTTC. The encoded protein is CSANGNEQFF. V usage is TRBV20-1 and J usage is TRBJ2-1; D unresolved. The V end lost 4 bases, the J end lost 7 bases, and 5 bases lay between the germline ends. Germline V gene sequence: CDR1 DFQATT, CDR2 SNEGSKA (reference sequence). This CDR3 has 10 residues.

CDR3 region: CASSLDVSTSGYEQYF. The CDR3 DNA reads as TGTGCCAGCAGCTTGGACGTTTCGACTAGCGGTTACGAGCAGTACTTC. The chain links TRBV5-4 to TRBJ2-7, with TRBD2 matching over 9 bases. V lost 0 bases and J lost 4; bases outside the gene matches: 8. The CDR3 runs 16 residues. Germline CDR1 and CDR2: SGHNT and YYREEE (reference sequence).

J is TRBJ2-5 and V is TRBV6-5; 9 nucleotides align to TRBD1. V was clipped by 6 bases and J by 4 bases; unmatched bases: 9. There are 15 residues in the CDR3. The germline V gene encodes CDR1 MNHEY and CDR2 SVGAGI. In DNA, the CDR3 is TGTGCCAGCAGCAAGGGACAGGGTTCGGTAGAGACCCAGTACTTC. It specifies CASSKGQGSVETQYF.

This clone was recorded only once. The chain joins TRBV10-2 to TRBJ2-3, with 8 nucleotides matching TRBD2. CDR3 length: 14 residues. Per the germline V gene, CDR1 is WSHSY and CDR2 is SAAADI. The junction had 7 bases not matched to a gene; V was cut back by 6 bases and J by 5 bases. In DNA, the CDR3 is TGCGCCAGCAGCGAGACTCGGGGGGGAGATACGCAGTATTTT. It is translated as CASSETRGGDTQYF.

J is TRBJ2-3 and V is TRBV10-3, with TRBD1 identical over 8 bases. The germline V gene encodes CDR1 ENHRY and CDR2 SYGVKD. CDR3 size: 15 residues. The J segment lost 3 bases and the V segment lost 5 bases, leaving 7 bases of the junction unmatched. The CDR3 region has the DNA TGTGCCATCAGTCCTGGACAGGGTGGGACAGATACGCAGTATTTT. Amino acid sequence: CAISPGQGGTDTQYF.

This clone was seen only a few times. The rearrangement links TRBV19 to TRBJ2-1; D remains unclear. V lost 3 bases, J lost 4 bases, and 10 bases lay in between. Germline V lookup: CDR1 LNHDA, CDR2 SQIVND (reference sequence). This CDR3 is 14 amino acids long. The CDR3 DNA follows: TGTGCCAGTAGTATCCTACCCTTTTACAATGAGCAGTTCTTC. Its protein product is CASSILPFYNEQFF.

The V call is TRBV29-1, the J call TRBJ2-5; D gene uncertain. Trimming removed 4 bases at V and 3 bases at J, with 12 bases between. CDR3 length equals 13 residues. The V gene's germline CDR1 is SQVTM and CDR2 ANQGSEA. CDR3 nucleotides: TGCAGCGTTGTTGCGGTCCAGAAAGAGACCCAGTACTTC. This translates into CSVVAVQKETQYF.

J is TRBJ2-1 and V is TRBV28; D unclear. There are 12 residues in the CDR3. The V gene's germline CDR1 is MDHEN and CDR2 SYDVKM. The ends were cut back, 6 bases at V and 15 bases at J, with 18 bases in the middle. CDR3 bases: TGTGCCAGCAGCCTCAGGCGATCAAAGCCGTTCTTC. It encodes CASSLRRSKPFF. Variable domain in full (rest from reference TRBV28 and TRBJ2-1): DVKVTQSSRYLVKRTGEKVFLECVQDMDHENMFWYRQDPGLGLRLIYFSYDVKMKEKGDIPEGYSVSREKKERFSLILESASTNQTSMYLCASSLRRSKPFFGPGTRLTVL.